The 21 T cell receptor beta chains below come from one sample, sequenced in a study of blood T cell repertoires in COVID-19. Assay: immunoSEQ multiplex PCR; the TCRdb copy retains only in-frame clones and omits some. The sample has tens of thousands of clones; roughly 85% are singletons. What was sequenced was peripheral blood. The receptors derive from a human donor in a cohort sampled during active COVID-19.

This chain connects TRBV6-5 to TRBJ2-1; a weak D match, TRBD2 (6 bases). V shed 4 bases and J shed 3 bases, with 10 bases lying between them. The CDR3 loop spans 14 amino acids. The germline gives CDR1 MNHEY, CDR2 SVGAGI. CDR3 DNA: TGTGCCAGCAGTTCCCGGGAGATCTACAATGAGCAGTTCTTC. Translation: CASSSREIYNEQFF.

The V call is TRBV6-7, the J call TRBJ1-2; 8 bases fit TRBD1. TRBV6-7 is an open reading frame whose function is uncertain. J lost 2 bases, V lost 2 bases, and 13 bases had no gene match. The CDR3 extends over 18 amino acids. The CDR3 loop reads CASSYMAGGSLRNYGYTF. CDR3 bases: TGTGCCAGCAGTTACATGGCAGGGGGCTCCCTTAGGAACTATGGCTACACCTTC.

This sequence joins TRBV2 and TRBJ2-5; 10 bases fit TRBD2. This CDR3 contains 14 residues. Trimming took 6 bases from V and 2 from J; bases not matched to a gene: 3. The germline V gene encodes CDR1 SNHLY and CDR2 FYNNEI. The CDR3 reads CASRELAGQETQYF. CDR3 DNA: TGTGCCAGCAGAGAACTAGCGGGGCAAGAGACCCAGTACTTC.

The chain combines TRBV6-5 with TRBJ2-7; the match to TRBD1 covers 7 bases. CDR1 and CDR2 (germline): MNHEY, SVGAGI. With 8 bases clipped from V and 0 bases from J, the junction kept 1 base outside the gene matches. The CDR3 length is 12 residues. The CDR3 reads CASGDSSYEQYF. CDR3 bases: TGTGCCAGCGGGGACAGCTCCTACGAGCAGTACTTC.

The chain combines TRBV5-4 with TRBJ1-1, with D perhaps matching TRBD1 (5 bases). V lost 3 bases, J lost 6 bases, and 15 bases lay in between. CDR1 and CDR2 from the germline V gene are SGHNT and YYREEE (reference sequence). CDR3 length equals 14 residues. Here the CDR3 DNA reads TGTGCCAGCAGCTACTGGGGGGGGAGCGCTGAAGCTTTCTTT. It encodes CASSYWGGSAEAFF.

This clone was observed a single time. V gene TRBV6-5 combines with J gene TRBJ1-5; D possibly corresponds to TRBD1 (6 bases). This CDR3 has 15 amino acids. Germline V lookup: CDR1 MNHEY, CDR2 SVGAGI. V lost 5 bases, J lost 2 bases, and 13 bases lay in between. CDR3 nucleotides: TGTGCCAGCAGTAGCTCGGGGGGCGGCAATCAGCCCCAGCATTTT. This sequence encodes CASSSSGGGNQPQHF.

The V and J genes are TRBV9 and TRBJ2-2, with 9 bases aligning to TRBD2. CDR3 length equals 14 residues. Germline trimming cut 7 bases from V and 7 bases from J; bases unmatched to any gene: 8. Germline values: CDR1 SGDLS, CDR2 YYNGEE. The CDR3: CASALLAGRGELFF. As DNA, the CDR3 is TGTGCCAGCGCGTTACTAGCGGGCCGCGGGGAGCTGTTTTTT.

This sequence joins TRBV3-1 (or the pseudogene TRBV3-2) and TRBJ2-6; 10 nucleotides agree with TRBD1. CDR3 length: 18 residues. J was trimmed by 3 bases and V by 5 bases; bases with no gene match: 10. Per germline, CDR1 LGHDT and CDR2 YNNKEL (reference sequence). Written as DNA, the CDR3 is TGTGCCAGCAGCAACCCTACCGGGACAGGGGTTGGGGCCAACGTCCTGACTTTC. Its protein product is CASSNPTGTGVGANVLTF.

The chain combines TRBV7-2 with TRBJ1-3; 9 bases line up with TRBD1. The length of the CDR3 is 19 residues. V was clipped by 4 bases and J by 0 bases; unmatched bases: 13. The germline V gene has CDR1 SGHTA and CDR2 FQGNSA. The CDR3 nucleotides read TGTGCCAGCAGCTCCCCGGTAGGGGACAGGGCAAACTCTGGAAACACCATATATTTT. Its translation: CASSSPVGDRANSGNTIYF. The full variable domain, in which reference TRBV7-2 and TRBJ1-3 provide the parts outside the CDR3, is GAGVSQSPSNKVTEKGKDVELRCDPISGHTALYWYRQSLGQGLEFLIYFQGNSAPDKSGLPSDRFSAERTGGSVSTLTIQRTQQEDSAVYLCASSSPVGDRANSGNTIYFGEGSWLTVV.

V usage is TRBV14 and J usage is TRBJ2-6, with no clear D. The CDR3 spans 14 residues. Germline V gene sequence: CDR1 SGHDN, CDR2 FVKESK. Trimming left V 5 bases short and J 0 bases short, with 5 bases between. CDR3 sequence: CASSSSSGANVLTF. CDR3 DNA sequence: TGTGCCAGCAGCTCCAGCTCTGGGGCCAACGTCCTGACTTTC.

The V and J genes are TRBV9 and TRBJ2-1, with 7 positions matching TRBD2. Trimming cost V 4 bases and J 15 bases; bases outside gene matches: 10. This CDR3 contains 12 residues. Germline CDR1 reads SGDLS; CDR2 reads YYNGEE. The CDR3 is CASSSPGGFRFF. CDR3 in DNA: TGTGCCAGCAGCTCCCCCGGGGGGTTCCGGTTCTTC.

CDR3 bases: TGTGCCAGCAGCTTGACAGGGGAGCGCGTCCTGACTTTC. Translation gives CASSLTGERVLTF. The chain links TRBV6-6 to TRBJ2-6, with 8 nucleotides matching TRBD1. With 6 bases clipped from V and 12 bases from J, the junction kept 7 bases outside the gene matches. From germline, CDR1 is MNHNY and CDR2 SVGAGI (reference sequence). The CDR3 runs to 13 residues.

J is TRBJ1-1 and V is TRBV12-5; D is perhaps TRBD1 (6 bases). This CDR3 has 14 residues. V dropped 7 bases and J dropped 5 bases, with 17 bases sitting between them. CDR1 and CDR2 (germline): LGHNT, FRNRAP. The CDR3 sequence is CASAPGDWVTEAFF. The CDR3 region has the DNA TGTGCTAGTGCCCCAGGGGATTGGGTAACTGAAGCTTTCTTT. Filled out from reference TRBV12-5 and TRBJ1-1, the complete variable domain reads DARVTQTPRHKVTEMGQEVTMRCQPILGHNTVFWYRQTMMQGLELLAYFRNRAPLDDSGMPKDRFSAEMPDATLATLKIQPSEPRDSAVYFCASAPGDWVTEAFFGQGTRLTVV.

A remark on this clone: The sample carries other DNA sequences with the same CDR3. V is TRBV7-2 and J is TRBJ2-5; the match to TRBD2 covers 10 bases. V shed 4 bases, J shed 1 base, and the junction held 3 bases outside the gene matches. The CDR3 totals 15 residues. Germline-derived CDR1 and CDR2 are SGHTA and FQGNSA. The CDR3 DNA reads TGTGCCAGCAGCTCACGGACTAGCGGCCAAGAGACCCAGTACTTC. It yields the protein CASSSRTSGQETQYF.

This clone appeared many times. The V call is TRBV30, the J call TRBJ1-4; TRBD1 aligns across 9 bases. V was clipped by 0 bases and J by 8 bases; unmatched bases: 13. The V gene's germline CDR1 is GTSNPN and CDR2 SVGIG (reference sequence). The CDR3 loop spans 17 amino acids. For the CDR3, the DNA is TGTGCCTGGAGTGTTGGGACAGGGTCCCAGGTCCGCGAAAAACTGTTTTTT. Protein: CAWSVGTGSQVREKLFF.

The CDR3 sequence is CASSPRGYTF. The CDR3, as DNA: TGTGCCAGCAGCCCCCGTGGCTACACCTTC. The gene calls are TRBV6-5 and TRBJ1-2; D call uncertain. With 6 bases removed from V and 7 bases from J, the gap between germline ends came to 6 bases. In germline, CDR1 is MNHEY, CDR2 SVGAGI. CDR3 length: 10 residues.

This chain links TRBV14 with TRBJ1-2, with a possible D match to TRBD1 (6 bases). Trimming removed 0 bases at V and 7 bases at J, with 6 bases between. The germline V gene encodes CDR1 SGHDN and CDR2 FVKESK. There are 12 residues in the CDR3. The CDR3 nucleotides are TGTGCCAGCAGCCAAGACAGGGGTGGCTACACCTTC. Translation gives CASSQDRGGYTF.

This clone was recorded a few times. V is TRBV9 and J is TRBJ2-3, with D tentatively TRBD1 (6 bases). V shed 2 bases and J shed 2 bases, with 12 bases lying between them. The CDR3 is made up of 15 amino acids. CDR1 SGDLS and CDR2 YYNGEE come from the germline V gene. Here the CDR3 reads CASSVFQGSTDTQYF. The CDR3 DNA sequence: TGTGCCAGCAGCGTCTTCCAGGGGTCCACAGATACGCAGTATTTT.

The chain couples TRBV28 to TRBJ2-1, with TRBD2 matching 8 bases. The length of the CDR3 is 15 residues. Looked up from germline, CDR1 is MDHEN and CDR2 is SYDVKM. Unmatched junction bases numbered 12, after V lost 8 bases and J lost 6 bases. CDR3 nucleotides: TGTGCCAGCGGCATTAGCGGGATCTCGGGCAATGAGCAGTTCTTC. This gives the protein CASGISGISGNEQFF.

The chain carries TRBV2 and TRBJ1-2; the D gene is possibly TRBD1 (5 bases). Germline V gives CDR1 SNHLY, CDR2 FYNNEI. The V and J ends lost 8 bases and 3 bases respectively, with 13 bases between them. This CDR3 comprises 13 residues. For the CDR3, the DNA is TGTGCCAGCCAGAAGGGGTGGGACTATGGCTACACCTTC. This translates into CASQKGWDYGYTF. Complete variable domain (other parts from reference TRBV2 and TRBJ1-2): EPEVTQTPSHQVTQMGQEVILRCVPISNHLYFYWYRQILGQKVEFLVSFYNNEISEKSEIFDDQFSVERPDGSNFTLKIRSTKLEDSAMYFCASQKGWDYGYTFGSGTRLTVV.

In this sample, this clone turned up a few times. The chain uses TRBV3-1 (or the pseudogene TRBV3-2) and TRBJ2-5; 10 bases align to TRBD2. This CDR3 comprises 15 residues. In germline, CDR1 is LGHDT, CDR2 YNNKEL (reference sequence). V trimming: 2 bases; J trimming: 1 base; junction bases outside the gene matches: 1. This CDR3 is CASSQRTSGQETQYF. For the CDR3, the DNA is TGTGCCAGCAGCCAAAGGACTAGCGGCCAAGAGACCCAGTACTTC.